This T cell receptor (beta chain) was identified in a study of blood T cell repertoires in COVID-19. Study-level background: Acute and convalescent COVID-19 specimens originated in the United States, Italy and Spain. The cDNA or gDNA used as material had been derived from T cells, B-cell-depleted T cells, or PBMCs.

The authors' processing: Reference gene primer amplification yielded estimated nucleated cell counts. Libraries were prepared by immunoSEQ multiplex PCR; TCRdb keeps only in-frame clonotypes and omits some of them. V and J calls and clone size are given by that table; D and trimming were obtained from the DNA. The table shows roughly 120,000 clones, with 70% to 85% occurring only once. Germline lookup yields CDR1 MNHEY and CDR2 SVGAGI. V lost 2 bases, J lost 2 bases, and 12 bases lay in between. The CDR3 has 15 amino acids. This TCR came from a human donor with acute or convalescent COVID-19. The donor label of this sample is uncertain. The sample comprised peripheral blood. V gene TRBV6-5 combines with J gene TRBJ2-5, with a tentative D call TRBD2 (5 bases). The CDR3 reads CASSYRGGQQETQYF. The DNA of the CDR3 is TGTGCCAGCAGTTACCGCGGAGGCCAGCAAGAGACCCAGTACTTC.